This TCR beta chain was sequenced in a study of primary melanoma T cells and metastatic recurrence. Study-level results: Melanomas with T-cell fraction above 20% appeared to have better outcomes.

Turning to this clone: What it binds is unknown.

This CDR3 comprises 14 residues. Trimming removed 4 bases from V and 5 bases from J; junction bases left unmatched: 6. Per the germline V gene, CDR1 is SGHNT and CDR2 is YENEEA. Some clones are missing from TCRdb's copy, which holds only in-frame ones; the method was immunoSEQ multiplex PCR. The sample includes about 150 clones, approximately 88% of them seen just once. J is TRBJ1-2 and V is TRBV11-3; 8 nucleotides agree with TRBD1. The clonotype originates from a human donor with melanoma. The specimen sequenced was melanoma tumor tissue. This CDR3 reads CASSSTDRGYGYTF. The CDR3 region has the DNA TGTGCCAGCAGCTCAACCGACAGGGGATATGGCTACACCTTC.